This entry features one TCR beta chain sequence. Its antigen is currently unknown. Extracted RNA was reverse transcribed into cDNA, the sequencing template. Measured with immunoSEQ multiplex PCR; TCRdb has only the in-frame clones, and not every one. The table lists 60,000 to 85,000 clones, over 25% of them singletons. This sample was included in a study of CD8+ T cells in alopecia areata. Treatment indicated: oral pan-JAK inhibitor, 5-10 mg twice daily. General study results and limits: Researchers report lesional scalp, most notably alopecia totalis/universalis, outstripped normal scalp in clonality. Scalp and blood retained many expanded lesional clones during tofacitinib.

Germline V gives CDR1 SGDLS, CDR2 YYNGEE. Trimming left V 4 bases short and J 0 bases short, with 10 bases between. The CDR3 is 14 residues long. The chain combines TRBV9 with TRBJ2-5, with D maybe TRBD2 (6 bases). Sequenced here: CD8+ T cells sorted from blood, sampled at week 4, from a patient treated with tofacitinib. The clonotype originates from a human donor with alopecia areata. CDR3 sequence (DNA): TGTGCCAGCAGCCAACCGGGAGACCAAGAGACCCAGTACTTC. Translation gives CASSQPGDQETQYF.